This TCR beta chain originates from a study of blood T cells in healthy people across ages. Study conclusions and caveats: The study lacked donor CMV status, which possibly confounded expanded clonotype changes.

V lost 6 bases, J lost 3 bases, and 7 bases stayed unmatched. The germline CDR1 and CDR2 sequences are MNHEY and SVGEGT. The CDR3 sequence is 15 residues long. A J-beta primer mix and a sample-barcoded 5' primer were used in a second PCR of about 6 to 12 cycles. TCRdb re-called the 5' RACE reads with MiXCR, one entry per CDR3 protein. The sample has approximately 800,000 distinct CDR3 sequences; 56% are singletons. With respect to this clonotype: The antigen remains unidentified.

This clonotype was obtained from a middle-aged man in good health. The chain has TRBV6-2 or TRBV6-3 and TRBJ2-3; 9 bases agree with TRBD1. Sequenced sample: blood. The CDR3 DNA is TGTGCCAGCAGGGGACTACAGGGGGCAACAGATACGCAGTATTTT. It translates to CASRGLQGATDTQYF.